The entry below gives a single T cell receptor beta chain sequence along with its context. Its antigen is undetermined. Via MiXCR, TCRdb re-called the 5' RACE reads, giving one row per CDR3 protein. The profile shows some 270,000 distinct CDR3 sequences, under 35% of them singletons. This sample was included in a study of CD8 T cells in ankylosing spondylitis. Trimming took 2 bases from V and 6 from J, leaving 13 bases between them. The CDR3 contains 14 residues. Study conclusions and caveats: What appeared characteristic of ankylosing spondylitis blood was a TCR beta motif of 7 or 8 highly homologous variants.

Sample: blood, either unsorted or a sorted T cell fraction (not recorded which). This receptor was identified in a male donor with ankylosing spondylitis or in good health (not recorded which). The genes are TRBV12-3 or TRBV12-4 and TRBJ1-2; D is uncertain. As DNA, the CDR3 is TGTGCCAGCAGTTTAAGTTTATCAGTAGATGGCTACACCTTC. It is translated as CASSLSLSVDGYTF.